This T cell receptor beta chain was captured in a study of blood T cell repertoires in COVID-19. Study-level information: COVID-19 samples from acute and convalescent phases originated in the United States, Italy and Spain.

Those enrolled, adults aged 18 to 89 years, came from 24 US areas. Symptom resolution, clearance, or two negative PCRs marked donors in Cohort 3 as recovered. Original processing methods: Reference gene primer amplification gave nucleated cell count estimates. The data were produced by immunoSEQ multiplex PCR, yet TCRdb's version contains in-frame clones alone and is incomplete. D and trimming were read from the DNA, whereas the V and J calls and clone size are those reported in that table. The top ten hold around 15% of the sample, which has over 200,000 clones, over 75% seen once. From germline, CDR1 is LNHDA and CDR2 SQIVND (reference sequence). Trimming pared 3 bases from V and 0 bases from J, leaving 9 bases between. The CDR3 consists of 16 residues.

Specimen: PBMCs or T cells enriched from blood (not recorded which). This chain links TRBV19 with TRBJ1-6; D is unclear. The origin of this receptor is a man younger than 35 who had recovered from COVID-19. CDR3 DNA: TGTGCCAGTAGTATCTTACAGAGCTCCTATAATTCACCCCTCCACTTT. Translation gives CASSILQSSYNSPLHF.